This paragraph covers one TCR beta chain sequence. The sample belongs to a study of blood T cell repertoires in COVID-19. For the study at large: Material from acute and convalescent COVID-19 was sourced from the United States, Italy and Spain.

In assigning cohorts, the study relied on participant-reported clinical history. Two negative PCRs, clearance, or symptom resolution had been documented for recovered Cohort 3 donors. Authors' analysis steps: How many nucleated cells were present was estimated from reference gene primer amplification. Clones were read by immunoSEQ multiplex PCR, and TCRdb kept only the in-frame ones, dropping some. D and trimming come from the DNA, and the V and J calls and clone size come from that table. The repertoire holds over 150,000 clones, with about 85% as singletons. With V trimmed by 8 bases and J by 4 bases, 1 base remained unmatched. This CDR3 contains 12 residues. The germline CDR1 and CDR2 sequences are MNHEY and SVGAGI.

The chain is built from TRBV6-5 and TRBJ2-7; 11 nucleotides line up with TRBD1. Material for sequencing was PBMCs or T cells enriched from blood (not recorded which). The receptor was isolated from a man aged 40-50 years who had recovered from COVID-19. In DNA, the CDR3 is TGTGCCAGCGGGGACAGGGGGTACGAGCAGTACTTC. Amino acid sequence: CASGDRGYEQYF.